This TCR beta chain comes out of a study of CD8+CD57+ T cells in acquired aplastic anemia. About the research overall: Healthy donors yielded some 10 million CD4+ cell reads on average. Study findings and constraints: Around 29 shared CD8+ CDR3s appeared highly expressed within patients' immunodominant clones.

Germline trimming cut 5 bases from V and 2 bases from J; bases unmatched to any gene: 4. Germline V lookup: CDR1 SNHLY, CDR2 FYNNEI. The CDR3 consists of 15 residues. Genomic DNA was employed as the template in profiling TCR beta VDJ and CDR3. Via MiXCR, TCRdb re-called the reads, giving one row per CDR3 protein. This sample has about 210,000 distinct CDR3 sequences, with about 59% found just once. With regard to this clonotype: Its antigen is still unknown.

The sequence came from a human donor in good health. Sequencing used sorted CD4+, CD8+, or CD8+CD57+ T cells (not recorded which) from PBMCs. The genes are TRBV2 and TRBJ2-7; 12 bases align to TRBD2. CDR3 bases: TGTGCCAGCAGTCCCCCTAGCGGGGGGGCCTACGAGCAGTACTTC. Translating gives CASSPPSGGAYEQYF.